The rows below give T cell receptor beta chains drawn from one sample of a study of OX40 agonist ivuxolimab in advanced cancers. Assay used: immunoSEQ multiplex PCR; TCRdb lists only in-frame clones, some missing. This sample yields about 82,000 clones, of which 65% to 90% are seen a single time; over 1.5% belongs to the top ten. Sequenced here: CD4+ or CD8+ T cells sorted from blood, sampled in a trial of the OX40 agonist ivuxolimab. The receptors were gathered from an adult with an advanced solid tumor such as melanoma, head and neck, liver or kidney cancer. Each CDR3 is given with its conserved first and last residue. The D gene is left open where the match is weak. Size values are once, few and many counts, or a class for expanded clones, and some rows have none.

v_gene,abundance,j_gene,d_gene,CDR3aa,CDR3nt
TRBV7-8,few,TRBJ2-5,.,CASSLGPEETQYF,TGTGCCAGCAGCCTGGGACCGGAAGAGACCCAGTACTTC
TRBV11-1,.,TRBJ1-1,.,CASSFNRDTEAFF,TGTGCCAGCAGCTTTAACAGAGACACTGAAGCTTTCTTT
TRBV11-3,.,TRBJ2-1,.,CASSPNSRSSYNEQFF,TGTGCCAGCAGCCCCAATAGCCGGAGCTCCTACAATGAGCAGTTCTTC
TRBV28,.,TRBJ1-4,.,CASSPTPPGSDEKLFF,TGTGCCAGCAGTCCTACCCCGCCCGGCTCCGATGAAAAACTGTTTTTT
TRBV5-1,.,TRBJ2-7,.,CASSLGSETYEQYF,TGCGCCAGCAGCTTGGGTTCGGAAACCTACGAGCAGTACTTC
TRBV9,.,TRBJ2-1,TRBD2,CASSASGRADNEQFF,TGTGCCAGCAGCGCTAGCGGGAGGGCCGACAATGAGCAGTTCTTC
TRBV5-4,.,TRBJ1-5,TRBD1,CASSFGTGSDQPQHF,TGTGCCAGCAGCTTTGGGACAGGGTCGGATCAGCCCCAGCATTTT
TRBV10-2,.,TRBJ2-5,.,CASSEIQETQYF,TGCGCCAGCAGTGAAATACAAGAGACCCAGTACTTC
TRBV28,.,TRBJ2-3,TRBD2,CASSLISSGRADTQYF,TGTGCCAGCAGTTTAATTTCTAGCGGGAGGGCAGATACGCAGTATTTT
TRBV29-1,.,TRBJ2-7,TRBD1,CSVFNRGSKSYEQYF,TGCAGCGTTTTTAACAGGGGGAGTAAGTCCTACGAGCAGTACTTC
TRBV6-5,once,TRBJ2-5,TRBD2,CASSYGGGFGETQYF,TGTGCCAGCAGTTACGGGGGGGGATTTGGAGAGACCCAGTACTTC
TRBV9,.,TRBJ2-5,.,CASSVGVQETQYF,TGTGCCAGCAGCGTAGGGGTTCAGGAGACCCAGTACTTC
TRBV5-1,few,TRBJ2-1,TRBD2,CASSFAGDYNEQFF,TGCGCCAGCAGCTTCGCGGGAGACTACAATGAGCAGTTCTTC
TRBV5-1,.,TRBJ1-1,.,CASSLGQLIPNTEAFF,TGCGCCAGCAGCTTGGGACAGCTGATCCCAAACACTGAAGCTTTCTTT
TRBV10-3,.,TRBJ1-3,.,CAISSSTPGNTIYF,TGTGCCATCAGTAGTTCAACACCTGGAAACACCATATATTTT
TRBV25-1,.,TRBJ2-1,.,CASSDYPLNNEQFF,TGTGCCAGCAGTGATTACCCCCTTAACAATGAGCAGTTCTTC
TRBV14,.,TRBJ2-7,TRBD2,CASSRGLETGEQYF,TGTGCCAGCAGCCGGGGACTAGAAACGGGCGAGCAGTACTTC